The clone carrying this T cell receptor (beta chain) has just a few counts. The sample comes from a study of blood T cell repertoires in COVID-19. V lost 2 bases and J lost 6; bases outside the gene matches: 7. Germline V gene lookup returns CDR1 SGDLS and CDR2 YYNGEE. The CDR3 is made up of 15 amino acids. Only in-frame clones appear in the TCRdb table, and some are missing; sequencing was by immunoSEQ multiplex PCR. This sample has some 50,000 clones, with under 90% found just once. The TCR originated in a man aged 50 to 60 with acute or convalescent COVID-19. The source material was peripheral blood. The chain has TRBV9 and TRBJ2-3; 9 nucleotides match TRBD1. The CDR3 here is CASSVSTGGRDTQYF. The CDR3 DNA follows: TGTGCCAGCAGCGTTTCTACAGGGGGCCGGGATACGCAGTATTTT.